The 18 T cell receptor beta chains below were found in one sample sequenced in a study of identical twins. TCRdb passed the 5' RACE reads through MiXCR, listing each CDR3 protein once. Of 350,000 or so distinct CDR3 sequences listed, 8.5% to 10% are singletons. Sequencing was carried out using naive T cells sorted from blood. Receptors were obtained from a woman in her forties or fifties in good health.

A few counts support this clonotype. This sequence joins TRBV14 and TRBJ1-1; D is undetermined. The CDR3 is 14 amino acids. V was cut by 0 bases and J by 1 base, with 6 bases left in between. Germline lookup yields CDR1 SGHDN and CDR2 FVKESK. The CDR3 protein is CASSQDRQNTEAFF. The CDR3 DNA sequence: TGTGCCAGCAGCCAAGATAGGCAGAACACTGAAGCTTTCTTT.

This chain connects TRBV12-3 or TRBV12-4 to TRBJ2-1, with TRBD2 identical over 9 bases. CDR3 length: 14 amino acids. V lost 5 bases to trimming and J lost 7 bases; unmatched junction nucleotides: 6. The CDR3 nucleotides are TGTGCCAGCAGTCTCCTAGCGGGGCTAAATGAGCAGTTCTTC. Translated: CASSLLAGLNEQFF.

This clonotype was counted many times. This rearrangement joins TRBV29-1 to TRBJ2-7; D is ambiguous. Germline V gene data show CDR1 as SQVTM and CDR2 as ANQGSEA. The CDR3 contains 12 residues. The ends were cut back, 4 bases at V and 3 bases at J, with 10 bases in the middle. In DNA, the CDR3 is TGCAGCGTTGTCGTTCTTCTCTACGAGCAGTACTTC. This gives the protein CSVVVLLYEQYF.

The V and J genes are TRBV20-1 and TRBJ2-7; 12 nucleotides line up with TRBD2. V dropped 3 bases and J dropped 4; count of bases not matched to a gene: 10. CDR1 and CDR2 from the germline V gene are DFQATT and SNEGSKA (reference sequence). This CDR3 has 16 amino acids. The CDR3 spells CSASRASGRVGYEQYF. CDR3 bases: TGCAGTGCTAGTAGGGCTAGCGGGAGGGTAGGGTACGAGCAGTACTTC.

This clonotype has a count of ten or more. The chain is built from TRBV4-2 and TRBJ1-6, with 8 bases matching TRBD1. The germline V gene encodes CDR1 LGHNA and CDR2 YNFKEQ. The CDR3 consists of 16 residues. The J segment lost 7 bases and the V segment lost 5 bases, leaving 10 bases of the junction unmatched. The CDR3 here is CASSAERQGTNSPLHF. In DNA form, the CDR3 reads TGTGCCAGCAGCGCAGAGCGACAGGGGACGAATTCACCCCTCCACTTT.

The chain is built from TRBV5-1 and TRBJ2-5; tentatively, D is TRBD1 or TRBD2 (5 bases each). This CDR3 is built from 13 residues. Germline CDR1 and CDR2: SGHRS and YFSETQ. Trimming shortened V by 2 bases and J by 7 bases, and 12 bases separated the two germline ends. CDR3 region: CASSFDGGRTQYF. The CDR3, as DNA: TGCGCCAGCAGCTTTGATGGGGGACGGACCCAGTACTTC.

Comment on this clonotype: Given a much more abundant clone one base away, this may be a read error. This chain uses TRBV14 with TRBJ2-1; D is uncertain. V lost 5 bases, J lost 4 bases, and 15 bases lay in between. The germline V gene encodes CDR1 SGHDN and CDR2 FVKESK. The CDR3 runs to 15 residues. CDR3 nucleotide sequence: TGTGCCAGCAGCAGAACGCACTCTAAGTACAATGAGCAGTTCTTC. Protein: CASSRTHSKYNEQFF.

The gene calls are TRBV4-1 and TRBJ2-3, with TRBD1 as a possible D gene (5 bases). Trimming removed 0 bases from V and 1 base from J, with 11 bases in between. CDR1 and CDR2 from the germline V gene are MGHRA and YSYEKL. The CDR3 covers 16 residues. CDR3 nucleotides: TGCGCCAGCAGCCAAGATCTCGGCAGGGGCACAGATACGCAGTATTTT. This encodes CASSQDLGRGTDTQYF.

The rearrangement uses TRBV27 and TRBJ2-2; TRBD1 might be the D (6 bases). The CDR3 loop spans 14 amino acids. The V gene lost 3 bases and the J gene lost 7 bases, with 12 bases spanning the gap. The germline V gene has CDR1 MNHEY and CDR2 SMNVEV (reference sequence). This CDR3 reads CASSLDSLSGELFF. In DNA, the CDR3 is TGTGCCAGCAGTTTGGACAGCCTAAGCGGGGAGCTGTTTTTT.

This chain connects TRBV18 to TRBJ2-3; no reliable D call. CDR3 size: 15 residues. CDR1 is KGHSH, CDR2 LQKENI, per germline. V shed 0 bases and J shed 5 bases, with 12 bases lying between them. In DNA form, the CDR3 reads TGTGCCAGCTCACCACCAGGGAACGACTTAGATACGCAGTATTTT. Its translation is CASSPPGNDLDTQYF.

A note on this clonotype: A read error may explain this, as a much larger clone is one base away. The chain links TRBV5-1 to TRBJ2-1; 11 nucleotides line up with TRBD2. CDR3 length: 17 residues. Germline assignment: CDR1 SGHRS and CDR2 YFSETQ. After removal of 2 bases from V and 8 bases from J, the junction contained 12 bases not matched to a gene. The DNA of the CDR3 is TGCGCCAGCAGCTTTTTCCCCGGGGCTAGCGGGAGGCATGAGCAGTTCTTC. Protein sequence: CASSFFPGASGRHEQFF.

The chain carries TRBV12-3 or TRBV12-4 and TRBJ2-7; D call uncertain. The CDR3 spans 14 residues. The V end lost 6 bases, the J end lost 3 bases, and 15 bases lay between the germline ends. The CDR3 DNA reads TGTGCCAGCAGCGGTTTGGTTGGTTTCTACGAGCAGTACTTC. This encodes CASSGLVGFYEQYF.

This rearrangement joins TRBV11-3 to TRBJ2-3, with TRBD2 matching 15 bases. In germline, CDR1 is SGHNT, CDR2 YENEEA. The CDR3 length is 18 residues. With 3 bases clipped from V and 4 bases from J, the junction kept 8 bases outside the gene matches. Written as DNA, the CDR3 is TGTGCCAGCAGCTTCGGACTAGCGGGAGGGCCCTCCGCAGATACGCAGTATTTT. This codes for CASSFGLAGGPSADTQYF.

The V and J genes are TRBV5-1 and TRBJ1-1; D perhaps matches TRBD1 (5 bases). CDR1 is SGHRS, CDR2 YFSETQ, per germline. This CDR3 region has 13 residues. V shed 0 bases and J shed 11 bases, with 14 bases lying between them. CDR3 DNA: TGCGCCAGCAGCTTGGAGGGCCGGCGGGGGGCTTTCTTT. Translating it yields CASSLEGRRGAFF.

This clonotype was counted between two and nine times. This CDR3 is CSARVGSVGELFF. DNA of the CDR3: TGCAGTGCTAGAGTTGGGTCGGTCGGGGAGCTGTTTTTT. The genes are TRBV20-1 and TRBJ2-2, with no clear D. V shed 1 base and J shed 7 bases, with 10 bases lying between them. The CDR3 has 13 amino acids. Germline CDR1 is DFQATT and CDR2 is SNEGSKA (reference sequence).

The V and J genes are TRBV11-3 and TRBJ2-5, with TRBD2 identical over 9 bases. J gave up 2 bases and V 5 bases, and 9 bases lay outside the gene matches. The CDR3 runs to 16 residues. The germline gives CDR1 SGHNT, CDR2 YENEEA. The CDR3 reads CASSPQAGGRQETQYF. The CDR3 DNA sequence: TGTGCCAGCAGCCCCCAGGCGGGAGGGAGGCAAGAGACCCAGTACTTC.

This clonotype was detected a few times. V is TRBV6-1 and J is TRBJ2-5, with TRBD2 identical over 11 bases. J lost 5 bases, V lost 7 bases, and 6 bases had no gene match. This CDR3 region has 14 residues. The germline gives CDR1 MNHNS, CDR2 SASEGT. The CDR3 DNA sequence: TGTGCCAGCAACCCGGGACTAGCGGCGGAGACCCAGTACTTC. Its translation: CASNPGLAAETQYF.

The rearrangement joins TRBV2 to TRBJ2-6; D perhaps matches TRBD2 (5 bases). This CDR3 is 15 amino acids long. The germline V gene has CDR1 SNHLY and CDR2 FYNNEI. V was pared by 2 bases and J by 2 bases, with 7 bases between. The CDR3 region has the DNA TGTGCCAGCAGTGAACGGGGAACTGGGGCCAACGTCCTGACTTTC. Protein: CASSERGTGANVLTF.